This T cell receptor (beta chain) comes out of a study of identical twins. The cDNA had a unique molecular identifier and a template-switch universal primer site. TCRdb re-derived calls from the 5' RACE reads in MiXCR, one entry per CDR3 protein. The sample lists nearly 650,000 distinct CDR3 sequences; roughly 7.1% were seen once. This CDR3 region has 14 residues. V was shortened by 0 bases and J by 5 bases, with 12 bases between the two germline ends. Germline V gene sequence: CDR1 SGHKS, CDR2 YYEKEE (reference sequence). These records were also assigned to another study, of yellow fever vaccine responses in identical twins. That source notes: Twins' vaccine T cell responses reportedly seemed partly convergent and partly personalized.

The sample taken for sequencing was PBMCs. This clonotype was sampled from a woman aged 18-29 years in good health. This sequence joins TRBV5-5 and TRBJ2-7; D tentatively reads TRBD1 or TRBD2 (6 bases each). In nucleotides, the CDR3 is TGTGCCAGCAGCTTGGATCCGGGGGCGAACGAGCAGTACGTC. This encodes CASSLDPGANEQYV.